This record looks at one T cell receptor beta chain sequence and its context. What it binds is not known. The data derive from a study of T-cell memory formation after mild COVID-19. The overall study: Clusters were largely donor specific. Whole-study results and caveats: Contracting clones from day 15 to 85 showed balanced CD4/CD8; later expanders favored CD4+. Among clones peaking at day 37 in the second wave, SARS-CoV-2 specificity remained unconfirmed.

Unmatched junction bases numbered 5, after V lost 4 bases and J lost 7 bases. Germline V lookup: CDR1 ENHRY, CDR2 SYGVKD. The CDR3 covers 15 residues. 5'RACE primed at constant segments yielded TCR alpha and TCR beta cDNA libraries bearing sample barcodes and UMIs. TCRdb itself ran the 5' RACE reads through MiXCR, one entry per CDR3 protein. The data show hundreds of thousands of distinct CDR3 sequences, roughly 14% seen once. The specimen sequenced was PBMCs or a T cell subset sorted from them (not recorded which). The TCR comes from an adult woman who had mild COVID-19 (a few samples of this study predate the infection). Cell type and time point are not known. V and J are TRBV10-3 and TRBJ2-1; 12 bases line up with TRBD2. The CDR3 region is CAISGLAGAGNEQFF. Here the CDR3 DNA reads TGTGCCATCAGTGGACTAGCGGGGGCGGGGAATGAGCAGTTCTTC.